The sequence of this T cell receptor beta chain was determined in a study of cytomegalovirus exposure and HLA in healthy donors listed by TCRdb under 2017. Study-level background: In an earlier analysis of 550 to 750 of the donors, less than 350 Gb of sequence data and some 120 million unique TCR beta sequences from 150 million to 200 million T cells were reported. HLA typing included class I and class II loci at four-digit resolution. The study aimed to test whether cataloging public T cell receptors could reveal signatures of past pathogen exposure. On average, around 240,000 unique TCR beta nucleotide sequences were sequenced per donor among a few hundred genotyped donors of the cohort, with 15% to 20% of those sequences being non-productive. Rather than drawing on any new phenotypic data, the later analysis identified candidate immune exposures from TCR beta sequences and the way those sequences occurred across donors. The study profiled the T cell repertoires of under 850 subjects by immunosequencing and related them to cytomegalovirus serostatus. Every discovery cohort repertoire had been produced on one sequencing platform. A later genetic analysis took genome-wide SNP genotypes for about three fifths of the roughly 700 donors and used that subset as a discovery cohort. Because of strong linkage in the cohort, roughly five DR-DQ haplotypes were treated as single units for association and clustering. Among the roughly 400 genotyped donors, approximately 77% belonged to the genetic ancestry cluster associated with self-reported Caucasian donors. Alongside the repertoire data, information on donor age, sex, ethnicity and CMV serostatus was compiled. An early release that covered roughly 600 HLA-typed donors contained about 290 gigabases of sequencing data and about 93 million unique TCR sequences. Besides the first cohort of roughly 640 subjects, a separate validation cohort made up of roughly 120 different subjects was used. The study combined high-throughput TCR immunosequencing, statistical association of individual TCRs with disease status, and machine learning to predict cytomegalovirus infection status. A later analysis re-analyzed previously published TCR beta repertoires from about 600 donors and added high-resolution HLA genotyping to study TCR occurrence patterns. To decide whether each TCR beta V gene segment behaved as functional or pseudogenic, an earlier analysis of fewer than 750 of the donors relied on high-throughput TCR beta sequencing. The number of typed donors differed by locus: roughly 629-640 for A, B, C, DRB1 and DQB1; 500 to 550 for DQA1; around 610 for DPA1; and around 450 for DPB1. What the work shows at the level of the full study, not this receptor alone: According to the authors, the approach could potentially be generalized to other disease states and immunological phenotypes. An earlier analysis of roughly 570 of the donors showed that most TCR beta V segments appeared in productive rearrangements either about 90% or about 30% of the time, which broadly matched IMGT annotations. The 87-base-pair reads could not distinguish some IMGT-functional V segments, including TRBV6-2 and TRBV6-3, so those segments were excluded. A later analysis found that TCR association rates varied across HLA loci, with DRB1 alleles showing the most associated TCRs and HLA-C alleles the fewest. Assigning TCR associations to individual alleles was difficult when HLA alleles, especially DR and DQ, strongly co-occurred. The cohort was sequenced for TCR beta chains only, and without alpha or paired-chain data the features that could be detected were limited. Across donors, most TCR sequences were observed very rarely, whereas some public TCRs were present in many individuals. Specific HLA alleles were associated with some 15,000 TCR beta sequences at a false discovery rate of 0.05 in a later analysis. Three of the identified cytomegalovirus-associated TCR beta chains were confirmed in vitro to be specific for cytomegalovirus antigens. A cluster of highly shared sequence variants was judged likely to represent a technical artifact of the sequencing pipeline. For the cohort, immune exposure information was limited to CMV serostatus. Roughly uniform sequencing depth across donors was assumed in presence/absence analyses, although this assumption may not hold. Compared with the roughly 600-donor mean, donors in an Asian-associated ancestry cluster had fewer N-insertions in productive TCRs, according to a later genetic analysis. According to a later analysis, most CMV-associated TCR beta chains appeared to be HLA-restricted, and the HLA associations seemed to be driven largely by CMV exposure. Correlated functional status among segregating V segments might be attributable to linkage disequilibrium, but an unknown experimental factor could not be ruled out. The classifier was reported to diagnose cytomegalovirus status with high specificity and sensitivity in both the original cohort and the validation cohort. Because some donors lacked HLA typing at each locus, the association tests relied only on the typed subset. A later analysis found that HLA-associated TCR beta chains were more clonally expanded and had lower generation probabilities than equally common non-associated chains. The earlier analysis of about 600 of the donors excluded roughly 17 rarely observed V segments, including chromosome 9 orphons, because counts were too low. A later analysis reported that several top co-occurrence clusters appeared linked to parvovirus B19, influenza, CMV and Epstein-Barr virus. In a later genetic analysis, a missense DCLRE1C variant was associated with V-gene and J-gene trimming of TCR beta chains, and the association was replicated in an independent cohort. The study listed 150 to 200 TCR beta chains as associated with cytomegalovirus. A further reported finding was that TCR beta sequences accurately predicted the HLA-A and HLA-B alleles for most subjects in the first cohort.

From the cysteine up to the phenylalanine, the CDR3 has a length of 14 residues. Left in the record is the CDR3 DNA by itself, 42 bases read in frame from the first base. CDR1 is given as ENHRY and CDR2 as SYGVKD, both from the germline V gene. Between the V and J ends, shortened by 10 bases and 0 bases respectively, the junction contains 15 bases. Worth noting for this clone: Its antigen is currently not known. No much larger clone is present one base from it, and per-base qualities are unavailable.

Library generation was performed with the immunoSEQ multiplex PCR assay. The multiplex PCR relied on a mix of 60 forward primers for TCR Vbeta segments and 13 reverse primers for TCR Jbeta segments. The CDR3 region of rearranged TCR beta genes was amplified from genomic DNA with a multiplex PCR assay. On the Illumina HiSeq System, the amplified TCR beta libraries were sequenced as 87-base-pair reads. The published analysis was carried out like this. Across the roughly 700 repertoires, a later analysis counted roughly 84 million unique TCR beta chains, 9.5 million to 12 million of which were shared by at least two donors. Raw reads were error-corrected and collapsed into unique sequences by a nearest-neighbor algorithm in which closely related sequences were merged to remove PCR and sequencing errors. To assign V, D and J gene segments, CDR3 sequences were aligned to IMGT reference sequences. Each retained sequence needed at least a six-nucleotide match to both a V gene segment and a J gene segment. Rearrangements were classified as productive when the CDR3 lacked stop codons and remained in frame with V and J, and all other rearrangements were classified as non-productive. Following IMGT convention, CDR3 was defined as the stretch from the second conserved V-encoded cysteine to the conserved J-encoded phenylalanine. Sequences without an unambiguous match to a single V gene segment were excluded from the earlier analysis of 587 of the donors. In an earlier analysis of a few hundred of the donors, V segments were called functional above 56.7% productive rearrangements and were called segregating when the between-donor standard deviation exceeded 5%. A statistical classification framework was built for diagnosing cytomegalovirus status from the catalog of TCR beta chain sequences. V and J gene assignment, in a later analysis, came from comparing TCR nucleotide sequences with IMGT/GENE-DB human TR gene sequences. In a later analysis, CDR3 sequences and most-parsimonious VDJ recombination scenarios were assigned using the TCRdist pipeline. In a later analysis, every TCR beta chain was defined by the combination of its CDR3 amino acid sequence and its V-gene family, and reads without a unique V-gene family were dropped. To address suspected cross-contamination and a sequencing artifact, a later analysis removed around 590 highly shared, low-generation-probability nucleotide sequences. For each public chain, a later analysis derived a clonal expansion index from normalized ranks of inferred template counts within each repertoire. Generation probabilities in a later analysis came from a VDJ recombination model fitted to out-of-frame rearrangements, and those results were checked against IGoR. In a later analysis, hypergeometric tests were used to score TCR-TCR, TCR-HLA and TCR-CMV co-occurrence, with a repertoire-size bias correction applied to TCR pairs. A later analysis estimated false discovery rates by permuting HLA or CMV assignments 20 times. In a later analysis, co-occurring TCRs were grouped with DBSCAN, and TCRdist sequence similarity was added when clustering was performed within HLA-allele-positive subsets. Repertoires with fewer than 30,000 or more than 120,000 public chains were left out of co-occurrence clustering, as were about 5 repertoires with anomalous nucleotide sharing. TCRdb stores this immuneACCESS table with in-frame sequences only. Part of the clones is absent; in the studies checked, under half of the shortfall reflects unresolved V genes, and no reason is known for the rest. V and J calls and clone size are copied from that table; D and trimming were computed from the DNA. The sample table lists 65,000 to 85,000 clones, 75% to 85% of them with a count of one. 2.5% to 3.5% of the sample is taken by the ten largest.

The cohort consisted of hundreds of healthy bone marrow donors. At the time of sampling, all cohort members were nominally healthy, though unrecorded immune exposures were likely present. The donor tested CMV seropositive, placing the donor among the approximately 290 seropositive members of the cohort. Every donor gave a peripheral blood sample, and the peripheral blood mononuclear cells from that sample were used for TCR beta sequencing. The Qiagen DNeasy Blood Extraction Kit was used to extract genomic DNA from the blood cell samples. The chain links TRBV10-3 with TRBJ1-1; the D gene remains uncertain. The TCR sequence derives from a man in his fifties in good health and CMV-seropositive. Sequenced material: PBMCs. The nucleotide sequence reads as follows: TGTGCCACCCAAGGTGGAGGTGTGAACACTGAAGCTTTCTTT. It encodes CATQGGGVNTEAFF.